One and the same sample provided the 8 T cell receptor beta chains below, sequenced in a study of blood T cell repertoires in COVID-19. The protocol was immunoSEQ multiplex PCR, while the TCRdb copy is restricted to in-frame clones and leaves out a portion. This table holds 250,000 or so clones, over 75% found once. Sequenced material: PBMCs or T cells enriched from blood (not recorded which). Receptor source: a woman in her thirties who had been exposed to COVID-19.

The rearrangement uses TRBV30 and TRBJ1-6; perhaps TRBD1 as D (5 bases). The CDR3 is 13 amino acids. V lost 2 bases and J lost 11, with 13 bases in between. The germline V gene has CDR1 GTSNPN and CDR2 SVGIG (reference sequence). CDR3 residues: CAWSRRQGTPLHF. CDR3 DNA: TGTGCCTGGAGTAGGCGGCAGGGAACACCCCTCCACTTT. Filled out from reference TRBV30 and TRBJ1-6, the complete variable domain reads SQTIHQWPATLVQPVGSPLSLECTVEGTSNPNLYWYRQAAGRGLQLLFYSVGIGQISSEVPQNLSASRPQDRQFILSSKKLLLSDSGFYLCAWSRRQGTPLHFGNGTRLTVT.

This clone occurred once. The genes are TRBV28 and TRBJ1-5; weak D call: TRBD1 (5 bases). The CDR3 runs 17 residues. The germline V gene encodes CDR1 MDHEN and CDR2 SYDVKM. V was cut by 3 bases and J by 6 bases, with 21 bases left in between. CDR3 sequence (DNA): TGTGCCAGCAGTTTGAGGGACCGCCATTTCGGGGGTCAGCCCCAGCATTTT. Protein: CASSLRDRHFGGQPQHF.

The CDR3: CAWSQIHEQYF. The CDR3 bases are TGTGCCTGGAGTCAGATCCACGAGCAGTACTTC. V is TRBV30 and J is TRBJ2-7; D is undetermined. CDR3 length equals 11 residues. Trimming pared 2 bases from V and 5 bases from J, leaving 7 bases between. Germline CDR1 is GTSNPN and CDR2 is SVGIG (reference sequence).

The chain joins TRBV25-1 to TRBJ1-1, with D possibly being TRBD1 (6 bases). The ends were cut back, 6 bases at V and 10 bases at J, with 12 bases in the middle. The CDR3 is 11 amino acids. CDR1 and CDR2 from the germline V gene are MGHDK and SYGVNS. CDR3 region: CASSWTERAFF. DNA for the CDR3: TGTGCCAGCAGCTGGACAGAACGAGCTTTCTTT. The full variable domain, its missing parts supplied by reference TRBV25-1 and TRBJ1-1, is EADIYQTPRYLVIGTGKKITLECSQTMGHDKMYWYQQDPGMELHLIHYSYGVNSTEKGDLSSESTVSRIRTEHFPLTLESARPSHTSQYLCASSWTERAFFGQGTRLTVV.

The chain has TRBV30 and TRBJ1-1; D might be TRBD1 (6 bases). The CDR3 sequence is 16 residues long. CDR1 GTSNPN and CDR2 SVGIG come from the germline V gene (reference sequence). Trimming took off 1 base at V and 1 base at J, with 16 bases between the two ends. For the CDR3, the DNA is TGTGCCTGGAGTGCCCGATGGACAGACCAGAACACTGAAGCTTTCTTT. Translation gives CAWSARWTDQNTEAFF.

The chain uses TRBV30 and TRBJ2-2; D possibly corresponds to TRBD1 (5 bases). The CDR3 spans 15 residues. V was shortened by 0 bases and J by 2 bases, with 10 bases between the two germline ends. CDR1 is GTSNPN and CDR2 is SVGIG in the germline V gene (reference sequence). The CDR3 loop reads CAWSVVDSNTGELFF. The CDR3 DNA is TGTGCCTGGAGTGTTGTCGACAGTAACACCGGGGAGCTGTTTTTT.

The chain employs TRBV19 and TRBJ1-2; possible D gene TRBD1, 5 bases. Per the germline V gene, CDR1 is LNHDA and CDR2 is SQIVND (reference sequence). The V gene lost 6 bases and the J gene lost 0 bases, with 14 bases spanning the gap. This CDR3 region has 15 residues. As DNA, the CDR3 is TGTGCCAGTAGCCCTCGGGGGGGAGCTAACTATGGCTACACCTTC. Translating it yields CASSPRGGANYGYTF.

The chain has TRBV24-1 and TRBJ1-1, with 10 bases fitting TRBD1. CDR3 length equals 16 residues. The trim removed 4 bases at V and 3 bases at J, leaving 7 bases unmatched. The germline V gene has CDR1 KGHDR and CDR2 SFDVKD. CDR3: CATSDAAGTGDTEAFF. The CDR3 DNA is TGTGCCACCAGTGACGCGGCCGGGACAGGGGACACTGAAGCTTTCTTT.